This TCR beta chain was observed in a study of blood T cell repertoires in COVID-19. From germline, CDR1 is SNHLY and CDR2 FYNNEI. The V end was cut by 8 bases, the J end by 6 bases, with 17 bases between. This CDR3 region has 13 residues. Generated by immunoSEQ multiplex PCR, the TCRdb table keeps only in-frame clones and is missing some. The sample has 270,000 or so clones, about four fifths seen once; the top ten hold about 3.2%. The sequence came from a woman aged 55 to 70 with active or convalescent COVID-19. Material for sequencing was peripheral blood. V usage is TRBV2 and J usage is TRBJ2-7; maybe TRBD2 (5 bases). The chain's CDR3 is CASQALRGPEQYF. The CDR3 bases are TGTGCCAGCCAGGCCCTCCGGGGTCCCGAGCAGTACTTC.